The 32 T cell receptor beta chains below come from one sample, sequenced in a study of OX40 agonist ivuxolimab in advanced cancers. Preparation of the library involved the immunoSEQ multiplex PCR assay. TCRdb took this table from immuneACCESS and kept in-frame rearrangements with V and J called. Such tables lack part of the clones; where checked against another copy, unresolved V genes explain under half of the gap, and the rest is unexplained. The sample includes about 69,000 clones, with around 82% observed a single time. About 7.4% of the sample is in the top ten clones. Sequences were derived from CD4+ or CD8+ T cells sorted from blood, sampled in a trial of the OX40 agonist ivuxolimab. Receptor source: an adult with an advanced solid tumor such as melanoma, head and neck, liver or kidney cancer.

The rearrangement joins TRBV10-3 to TRBJ2-1; unclear D gene. This CDR3 comprises 13 residues. V was trimmed by 10 bases and J by 3 bases, leaving 13 bases between them. Germline assignment: CDR1 ENHRY and CDR2 SYGVKD. CDR3 loop: CATKGYLYNEQFF. The CDR3 DNA reads TGTGCCACCAAGGGTTACCTCTACAATGAGCAGTTCTTC.

The rearrangement uses TRBV10-3 and TRBJ2-5; D may correspond to TRBD1 or TRBD2 (5 bases each). Germline V gene lookup returns CDR1 ENHRY and CDR2 SYGVKD. The CDR3 is 19 amino acids. Deletions cut 0 bases from V and 1 base from J, with 21 bases between. CDR3 coding DNA: TGTGCCATCAGTGAGTCCCGGGGCGAAAAATGGAGCCTCCAAGAGACCCAGTACTTC. Translating it yields CAISESRGEKWSLQETQYF.

The chain couples TRBV19 to TRBJ2-2; D ambiguous. Germline V gene data show CDR1 as LNHDA and CDR2 as SQIVND (reference sequence). V lost 0 bases to trimming and J lost 0 bases, with 2 bases between them. This CDR3 spans 14 amino acids. In DNA, the CDR3 is TGTGCCAGTAGTATAGAGACGAACACCGGGGAGCTGTTTTTT. Amino acid sequence: CASSIETNTGELFF.

The chain employs TRBV4-2 and TRBJ2-4; D is undetermined. The V gene lost 0 bases and the J gene lost 0 bases, with 21 bases spanning the gap. CDR3 length equals 20 residues. The V gene's germline CDR1 is LGHNA and CDR2 YNFKEQ. The DNA of the CDR3 is TGTGCCAGCAGCCAAGAAAGTCTGGCTCGAGATACCCCAGCCAAAAACATTCAGTACTTC. Translating it yields CASSQESLARDTPAKNIQYF.

The rearrangement joins TRBV11-3 to TRBJ1-3; the D is unclear. This CDR3 contains 16 residues. CDR1 is SGHNT and CDR2 is YENEEA in the germline V gene. V lost 4 bases, J lost 2 bases, and 15 bases lay in between. CDR3: CASSSRSEKAGNTIYF. CDR3 coding DNA: TGTGCCAGCAGCTCTCGGTCTGAAAAGGCTGGAAACACCATATATTTT.

The chain joins TRBV7-2 to TRBJ1-5; 7 bases map to TRBD1. This CDR3 region has 17 residues. V gave up 4 bases and J gave up 0 bases; unmatched junction bases: 9. CDR1 is SGHTA and CDR2 is FQGNSA in the germline V gene. The CDR3 bases are TGTGCCAGCAGCTATAGCGCAGGGGGGAATAGCAATCAGCCCCAGCATTTT. Protein product: CASSYSAGGNSNQPQHF.

In this sample, this clone turned up once. The chain uses TRBV6-5 and TRBJ1-4, with D uncertain. CDR3 length: 14 amino acids. Looked up from germline, CDR1 is MNHEY and CDR2 is SVGAGI. Trimming removed 1 base from V and 0 bases from J, with 3 bases in between. The CDR3 loop reads CASSYFSTNEKLFF. The CDR3 DNA is TGTGCCAGCAGTTACTTTTCAACTAATGAAAAACTGTTTTTT.

The chain employs TRBV7-9 and TRBJ2-3; 12 positions match TRBD2. Germline trimming cut 5 bases from V and 8 bases from J; bases unmatched to any gene: 11. The CDR3 loop spans 16 amino acids. Germline V lookup: CDR1 SEHNR, CDR2 FQNEAQ (reference sequence). The CDR3 DNA reads as TGTGCCAGCAGCGCCCCATCTAGCGGGGGGGCTGGTACGCAGTATTTT. Translated, it gives CASSAPSSGGAGTQYF.

The rearrangement links TRBV4-2 to TRBJ1-6, with TRBD1 matching over 10 bases. This CDR3 is built from 17 residues. V gave up 2 bases and J gave up 4 bases; unmatched junction bases: 5. The germline gives CDR1 LGHNA, CDR2 YNFKEQ. CDR3 nucleotide sequence: TGTGCCAGCAGCCAACCGGGACAGGGGCCTTATAATTCACCCCTCCACTTT. Protein sequence: CASSQPGQGPYNSPLHF.

J is TRBJ2-3 and V is TRBV9; no clear D gene. Germline V gene sequence: CDR1 SGDLS, CDR2 YYNGEE. Trimming cost V 3 bases and J 0 bases, with 5 bases left between them. CDR3 size: 13 residues. In DNA form, the CDR3 reads TGTGCCAGCAGCGATAGGAGCACAGATACGCAGTATTTT. Residues: CASSDRSTDTQYF.

The chain has TRBV4-1 and TRBJ2-3; 7 bases are shared with TRBD1. This CDR3 spans 14 amino acids. The germline V gene encodes CDR1 MGHRA and CDR2 YSYEKL. V lost 4 bases, J lost 0 bases, and 1 base stayed unmatched. The CDR3 sequence is CASSLGQSTDTQYF. The CDR3, as DNA: TGCGCCAGCAGCCTGGGACAGAGCACAGATACGCAGTATTTT.

The genes are TRBV4-1 and TRBJ2-7; D may be TRBD1 (5 bases). The CDR3 runs 15 residues. Per the germline V gene, CDR1 is MGHRA and CDR2 is YSYEKL. V was pared by 3 bases and J by 3 bases, with 15 bases between. The CDR3 loop reads CASSHWAGWNYEQYF. The CDR3 DNA reads TGCGCCAGCAGCCATTGGGCAGGGTGGAACTACGAGCAGTACTTC.

This chain connects TRBV7-2 to TRBJ1-3; no clear D. The V end lost 5 bases, the J end lost 0 bases, and 5 bases lay between the germline ends. Germline values: CDR1 SGHTA, CDR2 FQGNSA. CDR3 length equals 13 residues. The CDR3 is CASSPNSGNTIYF. The CDR3 DNA reads as TGTGCCAGCAGCCCGAACTCTGGAAACACCATATATTTT. The full variable domain, completed using reference TRBV7-2 and TRBJ1-3, is GAGVSQSPSNKVTEKGKDVELRCDPISGHTALYWYRQSLGQGLEFLIYFQGNSAPDKSGLPSDRFSAERTGGSVSTLTIQRTQQEDSAVYLCASSPNSGNTIYFGEGSWLTVV.

The chain employs TRBV29-1 and TRBJ1-5; 7 nucleotides align to TRBD1. Losses at the gene ends were 6 bases for V and 0 bases for J; bases not matched to a gene: 14. This CDR3 contains 17 residues. Germline assignment: CDR1 SQVTM and CDR2 ANQGSEA. This chain's CDR3 is CSVVLAGTAYSNQPQHF. CDR3 bases: TGCAGCGTCGTGCTCGCCGGGACAGCTTATAGCAATCAGCCCCAGCATTTT.

The chain carries TRBV7-3 and TRBJ2-3, with D perhaps given as TRBD1 or TRBD2 (5 bases each). V was pared by 5 bases and J by 5 bases, with 20 bases between. The CDR3 covers 16 residues. The germline gives CDR1 SGHTA, CDR2 FQGTGA. The CDR3 protein is CASSPFPGPRGDTQYF. In DNA, the CDR3 is TGTGCCAGCAGCCCCTTTCCGGGACCCCGCGGAGATACGCAGTATTTT.

The V and J genes are TRBV10-3 and TRBJ2-5; D is uncertain. There are 12 residues in the CDR3. The germline gives CDR1 ENHRY, CDR2 SYGVKD. With 2 bases removed from V and 5 bases from J, the gap between germline ends came to 6 bases. CDR3 protein: CAISEEAETQYF. CDR3 in DNA: TGTGCCATCAGTGAGGAGGCGGAGACCCAGTACTTC.

The genes are TRBV28 and TRBJ1-4, with D tentatively TRBD1 (5 bases). Per germline, CDR1 MDHEN and CDR2 SYDVKM. Trimming pared 8 bases from V and 5 bases from J, leaving 9 bases between. The CDR3 contains 12 residues. The CDR3 DNA sequence: TGTGCCAGCGCGGGGCACAATGAAAAACTGTTTTTT. Translated: CASAGHNEKLFF.

The chain carries TRBV11-2 and TRBJ1-2, with D perhaps matching TRBD1 (5 bases). The germline V gene has CDR1 SGHAT and CDR2 FQNNGV. This CDR3 region has 19 residues. Trimming left V 4 bases short and J 0 bases short, with 24 bases between. CDR3 loop: CASSSPMENRDGTNYGYTF. The CDR3, as DNA: TGTGCCAGCAGCTCCCCGATGGAAAATCGGGACGGCACTAACTATGGCTACACCTTC.

The chain employs TRBV6-9 and TRBJ1-5, with no clear D. Germline CDR1 MNHGY, CDR2 SVAAGI. With 3 bases removed from V and 7 bases from J, the gap between germline ends came to 10 bases. The CDR3 contains 13 residues. This chain's CDR3 is CASSYDGRQPQHF. The CDR3, as DNA: TGTGCCAGCAGTTACGATGGTAGACAGCCCCAGCATTTT.

The chain joins TRBV25-1 to TRBJ1-5; TRBD1 matches at 8 bases. The length of the CDR3 is 14 residues. V lost 5 bases to trimming and J lost 2 bases; unmatched junction nucleotides: 2. Germline V lookup: CDR1 MGHDK, CDR2 SYGVNS. CDR3 bases: TGTGCCAGCAGTCCAGGGGGCGGCAATCAGCCCCAGCATTTT. The encoded protein is CASSPGGGNQPQHF.

This rearrangement joins TRBV7-2 to TRBJ2-2; 8 bases align to TRBD1. The junction had 15 bases not matched to a gene; V was cut back by 10 bases and J by 5 bases. Germline V gene sequence: CDR1 SGHTA, CDR2 FQGNSA. The CDR3 is 16 residues long. This chain's CDR3 is CATAQGARGRTGELFF. The CDR3 nucleotides are TGTGCCACCGCTCAGGGGGCCCGCGGTAGGACCGGGGAGCTGTTTTTT.

The rearrangement links TRBV6-5 to TRBJ2-7, with TRBD1 matching over 7 bases. CDR1 and CDR2 from the germline V gene are MNHEY and SVGAGI. The CDR3 covers 14 residues. J gave up 9 bases and V 5 bases, and 13 bases lay outside the gene matches. The DNA of the CDR3 is TGTGCCAGCAGTCCGCAACAGGGGACACTACGGCAGTACTTC. This encodes CASSPQQGTLRQYF.

V and J are TRBV2 and TRBJ2-1, with a weak D call TRBD2 (6 bases). V lost 8 bases and J 0 bases, leaving 8 bases between the germline ends. From germline, CDR1 is SNHLY and CDR2 FYNNEI. This CDR3 has 13 residues. The CDR3 sequence is CASQGGSYNEQFF. The CDR3 DNA reads as TGTGCCAGCCAGGGAGGCTCCTACAATGAGCAGTTCTTC. The full variable domain, with the rest looked up from reference TRBV2 and TRBJ2-1, is EPEVTQTPSHQVTQMGQEVILRCVPISNHLYFYWYRQILGQKVEFLVSFYNNEISEKSEIFDDQFSVERPDGSNFTLKIRSTKLEDSAMYFCASQGGSYNEQFFGPGTRLTVL.

The J gene is TRBJ1-2, the V gene TRBV11-1; D gene unclear. The CDR3 runs to 13 residues. V lost 5 bases and J lost 3, with 10 bases in between. Germline CDR1 and CDR2: SGHAT and FQDESV (reference sequence). The CDR3 DNA reads TGTGCCAGCAGCAGAGGAGGCTACTATGGCTACACCTTC. Amino acid sequence: CASSRGGYYGYTF.

The chain uses TRBV18 and TRBJ2-7; D uncertain. Germline CDR1 reads KGHSH; CDR2 reads LQKENI. V lost 3 bases, J lost 5 bases, and 11 bases lay in between. This CDR3 comprises 13 residues. The CDR3 nucleotides are TGTGCCAGCTCACCGAAAAGTCCGGACGAGCAGTACTTC. Protein product: CASSPKSPDEQYF.

The rearrangement joins TRBV5-6 to TRBJ1-1; 7 positions agree with TRBD1. The V gene end was trimmed by 4 bases and the J gene end by 0 bases; junction bases not matched to a gene: 9. The germline gives CDR1 SGHDT, CDR2 YYEEEE. This CDR3 is built from 16 residues. DNA for the CDR3: TGTGCCAGCAGCCGTCGATTGACAGGGATGAACACTGAAGCTTTCTTT. Residues: CASSRRLTGMNTEAFF.

This chain links TRBV7-9 with TRBJ2-1; 8 nucleotides agree with TRBD1. Trimming took 3 bases from V and 0 from J; bases not matched to a gene: 7. The germline V gene encodes CDR1 SEHNR and CDR2 FQNEAQ (reference sequence). This CDR3 region has 17 residues. The CDR3 DNA reads as TGTGCCAGCAGCTTCTACAGGGGGATCCCCTCCTACAATGAGCAGTTCTTC. Its protein product is CASSFYRGIPSYNEQFF.

V is TRBV7-9 and J is TRBJ2-3; possibly TRBD1 for D (6 bases). Trimming removed 5 bases from V and 0 bases from J, with 9 bases in between. CDR3 length: 14 amino acids. Germline V gives CDR1 SEHNR, CDR2 FQNEAQ (reference sequence). This chain's CDR3 is CASSDRFSTDTQYF. The CDR3 DNA is TGTGCCAGCAGCGACAGGTTTAGCACAGATACGCAGTATTTT.

The chain recombines TRBV6-5 with TRBJ1-2; tentative D call: TRBD1 (5 bases). The CDR3 has 14 residues. Looked up from germline, CDR1 is MNHEY and CDR2 is SVGAGI. The V end lost 6 bases, the J end lost 6 bases, and 17 bases lay between the germline ends. The CDR3, as DNA: TGTGCCAGCAGCAAAGACGGGACGCCAGATGGCTACACCTTC. It codes for CASSKDGTPDGYTF.

CDR3 region: CASSEVYRLYTYEQYF. The CDR3 DNA follows: TGTGCCAGCAGTGAAGTCTACAGATTATATACCTACGAGCAGTACTTC. The V gene is TRBV6-1, the J gene TRBJ2-7; D not resolved. The CDR3 is 16 residues long. Trimming took off 1 base at V and 2 bases at J, with 15 bases between the two ends. Germline values: CDR1 MNHNS, CDR2 SASEGT.

The rearrangement links TRBV7-6 to TRBJ2-2; 13 bases agree with TRBD2. Trimming took 4 bases from V and 6 from J; bases not matched to a gene: 8. The CDR3 has 17 residues. CDR1 SGHVS and CDR2 FNYEAQ come from the germline V gene. CDR3 bases: TGTGCCAGCAGCTCCCTCCCCACTAGCGGGGGGGCCGGGGAGCTGTTTTTT. Residues: CASSSLPTSGGAGELFF.

Here the CDR3 DNA reads TGCGCCAGCAGTGACCGCGGGACAACGCGCGATCAGCCCCAGCATTTT. Translation: CASSDRGTTRDQPQHF. The rearrangement joins TRBV10-2 to TRBJ1-5; D perhaps matches TRBD1 (6 bases). Per germline, CDR1 WSHSY and CDR2 SAAADI. This CDR3 has 16 amino acids. V was trimmed by 3 bases and J by 5 bases, leaving 17 bases between them.